These 13 T cell receptor beta chains share one sample of origin, sequenced in a study of siplizumab effects on memory and regulatory T cells. Using immunoSEQ multiplex PCR, the repertoire was profiled, and TCRdb retains in-frame clones only, with some absent. Altogether some 88,000 clones are present, 75% to 90% being singletons, with the ten largest covering 15%. Sequenced input: CD4+ T cells sorted from blood. Receptors originate from a human donor in good health.

This chain joins TRBV6-5 and TRBJ2-5; D remains ambiguous. From germline, CDR1 is MNHEY and CDR2 SVGAGI. V lost 4 bases, J lost 2 bases, and 11 bases lay in between. The CDR3 covers 14 residues. Here the CDR3 DNA reads TGTGCCAGCAGTTTCAGCAATCTACAAGAGACCCAGTACTTC. Protein product: CASSFSNLQETQYF.

The chain combines TRBV11-3 with TRBJ2-1, with 16 bases matching TRBD2. The V gene's germline CDR1 is SGHNT and CDR2 YENEEA. CDR3 length equals 17 residues. Trimming cost V 5 bases and J 6 bases; bases outside gene matches: 7. The CDR3 loop is CASSTGTSGRASNEQFF. The CDR3 nucleotides read TGTGCCAGCAGCACCGGGACTAGCGGGAGGGCAAGCAATGAGCAGTTCTTC.

J is TRBJ2-1 and V is TRBV6-1; D remains unclear. This CDR3 is 18 amino acids long. The germline gives CDR1 MNHNS, CDR2 SASEGT. V was pared by 0 bases and J by 0 bases, with 15 bases between. CDR3 in amino acids: CASSEALAFSASYNEQFF. In nucleotides, the CDR3 is TGTGCCAGCAGTGAAGCGCTGGCGTTTTCGGCCTCCTACAATGAGCAGTTCTTC.

The chain uses TRBV19 and TRBJ2-3, with D perhaps TRBD2 (6 bases). In germline, CDR1 is LNHDA, CDR2 SQIVND (reference sequence). Trimming cost V 4 bases and J 1 base, with 12 bases left between them. This CDR3 has 15 amino acids. The CDR3 DNA reads as TGTGCCAGTAGTACATCGGGAGAGCGCACAGATACGCAGTATTTT. Encoded protein: CASSTSGERTDTQYF.

The rearrangement links TRBV29-1 to TRBJ2-3; D tentatively reads TRBD1 or TRBD2 (5 bases each). V lost 3 bases and J 1 base, leaving 11 bases between the germline ends. Germline V gene data show CDR1 as SQVTM and CDR2 as ANQGSEA. This CDR3 region has 14 residues. The DNA of the CDR3 is TGCAGCGTTGACCCTAGGGGAGGCACAGATACGCAGTATTTT. This codes for CSVDPRGGTDTQYF.

The chain combines TRBV5-4 with TRBJ2-5, with 8 nucleotides matching TRBD2. This CDR3 has 15 residues. Germline loops: CDR1 SGHNT, CDR2 YYREEE (reference sequence). The V gene end was trimmed by 0 bases and the J gene end by 2 bases; junction bases not matched to a gene: 3. The DNA for the CDR3 is TGTGCCAGCAGCTTGGTTAGCGGGGCGCAAGAGACCCAGTACTTC. The encoded protein is CASSLVSGAQETQYF.

This CDR3 is CASTLGTNEKLFF. In DNA, the CDR3 is TGTGCCAGCACCCTCGGGACTAATGAAAAACTGTTTTTT. The rearrangement links TRBV5-5 to TRBJ1-4; D remains unclear. Trimming removed 6 bases from V and 2 bases from J, with 8 bases in between. The CDR3 is 13 residues long. Germline CDR1 is SGHKS and CDR2 is YYEKEE (reference sequence).

Regarding this clone: The junction and the germline gene differ at one end; a read error may be behind it. The V gene is TRBV7-7, the J gene TRBJ2-3; 10 nucleotides agree with TRBD2. This CDR3 spans 18 amino acids. The germline gives CDR1 SSHAT, CDR2 FNYEAQ (reference sequence). The CDR3 region is CASSSATSGPLSTDTQYF. In DNA, the CDR3 is TGTGCTAGCAGCTCTGCGACTAGCGGGCCCCTTAGCACAGATACGCAGTATTTT.

The rearrangement uses TRBV7-9 and TRBJ1-5; D is undetermined. The CDR3 consists of 12 residues. Between the trimmed V and J ends, which lost 4 bases and 8 bases, there was a span of 9 bases. The germline V gene has CDR1 SEHNR and CDR2 FQNEAQ (reference sequence). As DNA, the CDR3 is TGTGCCAGCAGCTACAGTAGGGAGCCCCAGCATTTT. Translated: CASSYSREPQHF.

The chain uses TRBV30 and TRBJ1-1; a possible D gene is TRBD1 (5 bases). The germline V gene encodes CDR1 GTSNPN and CDR2 SVGIG (reference sequence). The V gene lost 3 bases and the J gene lost 3 bases, with 11 bases spanning the gap. There are 13 residues in the CDR3. The DNA of the CDR3 is TGTGCCTGGAGATGGGGGTTCGACACTGAAGCTTTCTTT. It yields the protein CAWRWGFDTEAFF.

This clone was counted a single time. J is TRBJ2-2 and V is TRBV28; possible D gene TRBD2, 5 bases. The V end lost 7 bases, the J end lost 5 bases, and 17 bases lay between the germline ends. The germline V gene has CDR1 MDHEN and CDR2 SYDVKM. The CDR3 covers 15 residues. CDR3 DNA: TGTGCCAGCACCCGTTACGGGATAGGGACCGGGGAGCTGTTTTTT. Its translation is CASTRYGIGTGELFF.

This rearrangement joins TRBV13 to TRBJ1-4; TRBD1 agrees at 10 bases. The CDR3 totals 17 residues. V lost 5 bases to trimming and J lost 1 base; unmatched junction nucleotides: 7. CDR1 and CDR2 from the germline V gene are PRHDT and FYEKMQ (reference sequence). CDR3 in amino acids: CASSLLGQGETNEKLFF. The CDR3 DNA sequence: TGTGCCAGCAGCCTTCTAGGACAGGGGGAAACTAATGAAAAACTGTTTTTT.

CDR3 in DNA: TGTGCCATCAGTGACAGGAGCTATGAGCAGTTCTTC. Its translation is CAISDRSYEQFF. The chain employs TRBV10-3 and TRBJ2-1; no definite D call. Germline CDR1 ENHRY, CDR2 SYGVKD. Between the trimmed V and J ends, which lost 3 bases and 8 bases, there was a span of 8 bases. CDR3 length: 12 residues.